A selection of T cell receptor beta chains follows, all from one sample in a study of metastatic and nonmetastatic thyroid tumors. With MiXCR, TCRdb called clones anew from the PCR reads. Of tens of thousands of clones in the sample, roughly an eighth were seen once. The sample comprised tumor tissue. The receptors stem from a female donor with papillary thyroid cancer or a benign thyroid nodule (not recorded which). Some clones in this sample may be carry-over from other donors' samples. Both conserved end residues are part of each CDR3. The D gene is left open where the match is weak. Expanded clones get a size class; other rows say once, few or many, or leave the size out.

J	size	V	D	DNA	CDR3
TRBJ1-5	many	TRBV27	-	TGTGCCAGCCGTTCGCTAGGGGGCAATCAGCCCCAGCATTTT	CASRSLGGNQPQHF
TRBJ2-5	-	TRBV5-4	-	TGTGCCAGCAGCTTGATGGGGGATGAGACCCAGTACTTC	CASSLMGDETQYF
TRBJ2-5	many	TRBV27	-	TGTGCCAGCAGTTTCATCAGGTCTGGAGAGACCCAGTACTTC	CASSFIRSGETQYF
TRBJ1-5	many	TRBV28	-	TGTGCCAGCAGTTCCCCGGGACAAAATCAGCCCCAGCATTTT	CASSSPGQNQPQHF
TRBJ2-5	many	TRBV19	-	TGTGCCAGTAGTATCTCTGGGACGGTGGAGACCCAGTACTTC	CASSISGTVETQYF
TRBJ1-2	many	TRBV4-1	TRBD1	TGCGCCAGCAGCCCCGCCCGACAGGGAAGCTATGGCTACACCTTC	CASSPARQGSYGYTF
TRBJ2-3	many	TRBV6-1	TRBD1	TGTGCCACCAGAGTTGACAGGGCCACAGATACGCAGTATTTT	CATRVDRATDTQYF
TRBJ2-5	-	TRBV3-1	TRBD2	TGTGCCAGCAGCCTGAGGGGACTAGAGGAGACCCAGTACTTC	CASSLRGLEETQYF
TRBJ2-7	many	TRBV4-2	TRBD2	TGTGCCAGCAGCCAAGGACTAGCGGGGTCCTACGAGCAGTACTTC	CASSQGLAGSYEQYF
TRBJ1-4	many	TRBV30	-	TGTGCCTGGAGTCTAAGGGACGGGACTAGTTTTTTT	CAWSLRDGTSFF
TRBJ2-1	many	TRBV20-1	-	TGCAGTGCTAGAGATATGGGTGAGCAGTTCTTC	CSARDMGEQFF
TRBJ2-3	many	TRBV29-1	-	TGCAGCGTTGTGGGCCGACGATCCGATTATACGCAGTATTTT	CSVVGRRSDYTQYF
TRBJ1-4	many	TRBV15	-	TGTGCCACCGCAGCCTCTCCAACTAATGAAAAACTGTTTTTT	CATAASPTNEKLFF
TRBJ2-5	many	TRBV3-1	-	TGTGCCAGCAGCCAAGAGTCAAGCGACCAAGAGACCCAGTACTTC	CASSQESSDQETQYF
TRBJ1-2	few	TRBV12-3/TRBV12-4	-	TGTGCCAGCAGCCTAAATCAGAGGGCAATTGGCTATGGCTACACCTTC	CASSLNQRAIGYGYTF
TRBJ2-2	-	TRBV4-1	-	TGCGCCAGCAGCCAAGAAAGCGGTATAGTCGGGGAGCTGTTTTTT	CASSQESGIVGELFF
TRBJ2-2	many	TRBV11-3	-	TGTGCCAGCAGCTCCCGGCAGGGGTTGAACACCGGGGAGCTGTTTTTT	CASSSRQGLNTGELFF
TRBJ1-3	many	TRBV11-2	-	TGTGCCAGCAGCTTAGGTGCAGTTTCTGGAAACACCATATATTTT	CASSLGAVSGNTIYF
TRBJ2-1	many	TRBV20-1	-	TGCAGTGCTAGAATTCGGGGTAATGAGCAGTTCTTC	CSARIRGNEQFF
TRBJ2-1	many	TRBV11-2	-	TGTGCCAGCACAAGGTTCTCGGACCCCACCAATGAGCAGTTCTTC	CASTRFSDPTNEQFF
TRBJ2-1	many	TRBV20-1	TRBD2	TGCAGTGCTAGAGTCCCACTAGCGGGAGGCCGTTACAATGAGCAGTTCTTC	CSARVPLAGGRYNEQFF
TRBJ1-1	many	TRBV12-3/TRBV12-4	-	TGTGCCAGCAGTTTAGCGGGGGGCAAGACTGAAGCTTTCTTT	CASSLAGGKTEAFF
TRBJ1-2	many	TRBV11-1	TRBD1	TGTGCCAGCAGCTTTTCGGGGACAGGGTTGGTAGATGGCTACACCTTC	CASSFSGTGLVDGYTF
TRBJ1-4	few	TRBV7-8	-	TGTGCCAGCAGCTTTTATAATGAAAAACTGTTTTTT	CASSFYNEKLFF
TRBJ2-7	many	TRBV7-6	TRBD1	TGTGCCAGCAGCTCCCCGATGGGACAGGATTCCTACGAGCAGTACTTC	CASSSPMGQDSYEQYF
TRBJ1-1	many	TRBV6-1	-	TGTGCCAGCAGTGAATCCCCCGGAGGATGGAACACTGAAGCTTTCTTT	CASSESPGGWNTEAFF
TRBJ2-5	-	TRBV5-1	-	TGCGCCAGCAGCTTGGAATCAGGGACGGTCGGTGGGACCCAGTACTTC	CASSLESGTVGGTQYF
TRBJ2-1	many	TRBV9	TRBD1	TGTGCCAGCAGCGGGACAGGGGGCCCCTACAATGAGCAGTTCTTC	CASSGTGGPYNEQFF
TRBJ1-1	-	TRBV6-1	TRBD1	TGTGCCAGCAGCAACAGGGGCAAGAACACTGAAGCTTTCTTT	CASSNRGKNTEAFF
TRBJ2-5	many	TRBV19	-	TGTGCGAGTAGGGGGCGGGGGACCCAGTACTTC	CASRGRGTQYF
TRBJ2-5	many	TRBV7-9	-	TGTGCCAGCAGCGTGGGATCCGGGACGCCACCACAAGAGACCCAGTACTTC	CASSVGSGTPPQETQYF
TRBJ2-7	many	TRBV6-1	TRBD1	TGTGCCAGCAAGAGACAGGGGAGGAACGAGCAGTACTTC	CASKRQGRNEQYF
TRBJ2-3	many	TRBV19	TRBD2	TGTGCCAGTAGTATGTATGGCGGGAGTCCAGATACGCAGTATTTT	CASSMYGGSPDTQYF
TRBJ2-3	many	TRBV20-1	TRBD2	TGCAGTGCTAGAATTACTAGCGGTCTAGGTTGGACGCAGTATTTT	CSARITSGLGWTQYF
TRBJ2-7	-	TRBV20-1	-	TGCAGTGCCGTGGGCAACCCGGATCGGAGGTCCCACGAGCAGTACTTC	CSAVGNPDRRSHEQYF
TRBJ1-2	many	TRBV11-2	TRBD1	TGTGCCAGCAGCGGTTGGACAGGGAATGGCTACACCTTC	CASSGWTGNGYTF
TRBJ2-1	many	TRBV5-1	-	TGCGCCAGCAGCCCCGGGACCACGGACTACAATGAGCAGTTCTTC	CASSPGTTDYNEQFF
TRBJ1-1	many	TRBV28	-	TGTGCCAGCAGTTTTTATCCGAACACTGAAGCTTTCTTT	CASSFYPNTEAFF
TRBJ2-5	many	TRBV7-9	-	TGTGCCAGCAGCTTCGTATCACAAGAGACCCAGTACTTC	CASSFVSQETQYF
TRBJ2-2	many	TRBV7-2	-	TGTGCCAGCAGCTTTGGACAGTTCACCGGGGAGCTGTTTTTT	CASSFGQFTGELFF
TRBJ1-2	few	TRBV2	-	TGTGCCAGCAGTGAATTTGACTATGGCTACACCTTC	CASSEFDYGYTF
TRBJ1-1	many	TRBV3-1	TRBD1	TGTGCCAGCAGCCAAGACCCCACAGGGGTGAACACTGAAGCTTTCTTT	CASSQDPTGVNTEAFF
TRBJ1-3	many	TRBV15	TRBD1	TGTGCCACTCGTAACCAGGGACAGGCTGATGGAAACACCATATATTTT	CATRNQGQADGNTIYF
TRBJ2-1	many	TRBV9	-	TGTGCCAGCAGCGTAGGAAGCCTCCCTGAGCAGTTCTTC	CASSVGSLPEQFF
TRBJ2-1	many	TRBV7-9	-	TGTGCCAGCAGCACCGGGCCCTCCCACAATGAGCAGTTCTTC	CASSTGPSHNEQFF
TRBJ2-3	many	TRBV6-7	-	TGTGCCAGCAGACCCGACTGGTCCAGCACAGATACGCAGTATTTT	CASRPDWSSTDTQYF
TRBJ2-2	few	TRBV29-1	-	TGCAGCGTTACGTCCCCCCACGGACCTGATGGGACCGGGGAGCTGTTTTTT	CSVTSPHGPDGTGELFF
TRBJ2-7	few	TRBV7-2	-	TGTGCCAGCAGCTCACAGGGTTTCGAGCAGTACTTC	CASSSQGFEQYF
TRBJ1-5	-	TRBV18	TRBD1	TGTGCCAGCTCCCCAGGGGACAGACTTAACTCTGGGGCGTATCAGCCCCAGCATTTT	CASSPGDRLNSGAYQPQHF
TRBJ2-7	many	TRBV5-1	-	TGCGCCAGCAGCTTGGCGACAGGTGAATTCTACGAGCAGTACTTC	CASSLATGEFYEQYF
TRBJ1-2	many	TRBV10-2	-	TGCGCCAGCAGTGAGGCACCTAACTATGGCTACACCTTC	CASSEAPNYGYTF
TRBJ2-1	many	TRBV19	-	TGTGCCAGTAGTCCACAAGGGGATGAGCAGTTCTTC	CASSPQGDEQFF
TRBJ2-1	few	TRBV29-1	TRBD2	TGCAGCGCTGAAAGGACTAGCGGGACGGTAAATGAGCAGTTCTTC	CSAERTSGTVNEQFF
TRBJ2-2	many	TRBV7-8	-	TGTGCCAGCAGCTTAGGGCGAGGGGGCACCGGGGAGCTGTTTTTT	CASSLGRGGTGELFF
TRBJ2-5	few	TRBV15	TRBD1	TGTGCCACCAGCAGATGGGGAACAGGGGGCTTGAAGACCCAGTACTTC	CATSRWGTGGLKTQYF
TRBJ1-2	many	TRBV30	-	TGTGCCTGCCTCACCGACAGTTATGGCTACACCTTC	CACLTDSYGYTF
TRBJ1-2	many	TRBV27	TRBD1	TGTGCCAGCAGTCCCCGGGACAGACGGTATGGCTACACCTTC	CASSPRDRRYGYTF